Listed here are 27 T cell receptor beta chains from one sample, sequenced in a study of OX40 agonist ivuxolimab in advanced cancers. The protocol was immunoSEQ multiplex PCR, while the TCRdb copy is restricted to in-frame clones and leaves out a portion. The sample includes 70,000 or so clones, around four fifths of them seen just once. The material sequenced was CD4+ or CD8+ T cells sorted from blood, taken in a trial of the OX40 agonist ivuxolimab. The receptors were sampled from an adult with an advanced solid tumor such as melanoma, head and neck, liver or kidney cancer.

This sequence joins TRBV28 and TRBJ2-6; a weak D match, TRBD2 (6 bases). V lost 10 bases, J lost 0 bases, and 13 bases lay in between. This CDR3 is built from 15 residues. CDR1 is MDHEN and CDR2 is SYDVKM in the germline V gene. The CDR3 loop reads CAIQAGFSGANVLTF. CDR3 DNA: TGTGCCATTCAAGCGGGCTTCTCTGGGGCCAACGTCCTGACTTTC.

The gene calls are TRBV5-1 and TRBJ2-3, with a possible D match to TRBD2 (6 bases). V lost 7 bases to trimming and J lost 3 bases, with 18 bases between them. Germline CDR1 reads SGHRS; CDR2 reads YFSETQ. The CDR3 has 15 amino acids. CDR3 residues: CASQERGGRTDTQYF. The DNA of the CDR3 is TGCGCCAGCCAAGAAAGGGGAGGTCGAACAGATACGCAGTATTTT.

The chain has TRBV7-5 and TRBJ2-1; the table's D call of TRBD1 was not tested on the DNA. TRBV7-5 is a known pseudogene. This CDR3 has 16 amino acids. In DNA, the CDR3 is TGTGCCAGAAGCTTAGCGAGGAAGGGGTGTTACAATGAGCAGTTCTTC. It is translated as CARSLARKGCYNEQFF.

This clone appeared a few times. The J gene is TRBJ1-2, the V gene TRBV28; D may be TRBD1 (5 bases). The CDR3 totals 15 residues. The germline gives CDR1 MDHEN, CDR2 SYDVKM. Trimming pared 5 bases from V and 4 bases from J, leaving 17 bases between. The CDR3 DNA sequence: TGTGCCAGCAGTGGGGGGTCTGGGTCGGTCTATGGCTACACCTTC. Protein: CASSGGSGSVYGYTF.

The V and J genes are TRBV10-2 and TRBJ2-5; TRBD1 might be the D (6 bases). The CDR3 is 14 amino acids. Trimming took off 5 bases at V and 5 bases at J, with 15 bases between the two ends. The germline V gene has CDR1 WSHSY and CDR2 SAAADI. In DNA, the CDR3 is TGCGCCAGCAGTTTGAACCCAGGGGAGGAGACCCAGTACTTC. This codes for CASSLNPGEETQYF.

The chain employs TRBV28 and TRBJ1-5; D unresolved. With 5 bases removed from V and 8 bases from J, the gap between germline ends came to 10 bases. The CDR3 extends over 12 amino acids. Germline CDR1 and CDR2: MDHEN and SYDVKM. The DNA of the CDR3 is TGTGCCAGCAGTCTAGCCAAGGAGCCCCAGCATTTT. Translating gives CASSLAKEPQHF.

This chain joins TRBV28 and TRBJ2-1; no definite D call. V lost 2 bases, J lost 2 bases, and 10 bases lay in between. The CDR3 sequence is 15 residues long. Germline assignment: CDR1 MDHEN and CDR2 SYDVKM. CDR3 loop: CASSLGGGAYNEQFF. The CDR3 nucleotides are TGTGCCAGCAGTTTAGGCGGCGGTGCCTACAATGAGCAGTTCTTC.

The CDR3 region is CASSTQGSEKLFF. The CDR3 coding sequence is TGCGCCAGCAGCACACAGGGCTCTGAAAAACTGTTTTTT. V and J are TRBV4-3 and TRBJ1-4, with a tentative D call TRBD1 (6 bases). The CDR3 is 13 residues long. V lost 5 bases and J lost 7, with 11 bases in between. Germline V gives CDR1 LGHNA, CDR2 YSLEER.

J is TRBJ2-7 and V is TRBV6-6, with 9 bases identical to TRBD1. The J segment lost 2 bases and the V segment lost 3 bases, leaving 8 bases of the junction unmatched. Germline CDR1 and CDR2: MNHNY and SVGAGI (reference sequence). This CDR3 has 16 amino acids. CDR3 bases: TGTGCCAGCAGTTATAACGGACAGGGGAGCGCCTACGAGCAGTACGTC. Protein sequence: CASSYNGQGSAYEQYV.

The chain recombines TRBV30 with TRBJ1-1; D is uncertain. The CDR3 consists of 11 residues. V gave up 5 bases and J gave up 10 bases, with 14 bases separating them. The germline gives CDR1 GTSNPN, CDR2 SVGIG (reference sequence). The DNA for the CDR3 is TGTGCCTGGCAGCCAGGTACGGTAGCTTTCTTT. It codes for CAWQPGTVAFF.

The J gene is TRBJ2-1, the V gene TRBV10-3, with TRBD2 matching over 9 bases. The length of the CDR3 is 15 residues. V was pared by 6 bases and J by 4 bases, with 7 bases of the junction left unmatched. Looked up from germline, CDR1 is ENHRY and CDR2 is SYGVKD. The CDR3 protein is CAIRTTSGPYNEQFF. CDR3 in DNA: TGTGCCATCAGGACGACTAGCGGCCCTTACAATGAGCAGTTCTTC.

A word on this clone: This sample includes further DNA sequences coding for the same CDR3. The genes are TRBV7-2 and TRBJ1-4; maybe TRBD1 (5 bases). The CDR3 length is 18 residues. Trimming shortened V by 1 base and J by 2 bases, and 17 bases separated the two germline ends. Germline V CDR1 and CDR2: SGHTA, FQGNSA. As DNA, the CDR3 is TGTGCCAGCAGCTTAGTAGCGGCCTTCCGGGGGACTAATGAAAAACTGTTTTTT. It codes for CASSLVAAFRGTNEKLFF.

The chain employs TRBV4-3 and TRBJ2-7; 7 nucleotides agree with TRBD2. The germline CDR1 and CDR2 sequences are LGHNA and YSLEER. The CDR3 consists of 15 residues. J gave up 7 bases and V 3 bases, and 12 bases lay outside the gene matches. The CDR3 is CASSHFREAMGEQYF. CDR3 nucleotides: TGCGCCAGCAGCCACTTTCGGGAGGCGATGGGGGAGCAGTACTTC.

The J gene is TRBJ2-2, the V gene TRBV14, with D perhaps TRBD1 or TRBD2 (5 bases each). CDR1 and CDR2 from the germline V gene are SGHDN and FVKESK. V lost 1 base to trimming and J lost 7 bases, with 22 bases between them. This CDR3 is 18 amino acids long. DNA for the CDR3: TGTGCCAGCAGCCAAGTGGGGACCGGTGCCAGGGTCAACGGGGAGCTGTTTTTT. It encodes CASSQVGTGARVNGELFF. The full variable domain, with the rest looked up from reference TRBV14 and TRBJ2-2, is EAGVTQFPSHSVIEKGQTVTLRCDPISGHDNLYWYRRVMGKEIKFLLHFVKESKQDESGMPNNRFLAERTGGTYSTLKVQPAELEDSGVYFCASSQVGTGARVNGELFFGEGSRLTVL.

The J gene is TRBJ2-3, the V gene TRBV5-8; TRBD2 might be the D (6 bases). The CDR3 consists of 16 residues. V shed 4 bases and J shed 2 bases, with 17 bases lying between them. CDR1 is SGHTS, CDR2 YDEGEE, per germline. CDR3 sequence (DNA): TGTGCCAGCAGCGGCGGGATCGGACGCTACACAGATACGCAGTATTTT. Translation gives CASSGGIGRYTDTQYF.

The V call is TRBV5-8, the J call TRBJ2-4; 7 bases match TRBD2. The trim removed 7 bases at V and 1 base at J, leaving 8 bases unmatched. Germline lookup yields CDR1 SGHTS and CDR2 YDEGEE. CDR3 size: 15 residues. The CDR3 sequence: CASAGVSGAKNIQYF. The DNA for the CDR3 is TGTGCCAGCGCCGGGGTTAGCGGGGCCAAAAACATTCAGTACTTC.

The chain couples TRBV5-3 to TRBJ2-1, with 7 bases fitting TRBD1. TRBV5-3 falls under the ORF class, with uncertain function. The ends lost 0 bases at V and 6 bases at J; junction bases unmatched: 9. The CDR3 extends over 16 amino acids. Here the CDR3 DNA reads TGTGCCAGAAGCTTGGCGCAGGGGGAGCCGACCAATGAGCAGTTCTTC. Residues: CARSLAQGEPTNEQFF.

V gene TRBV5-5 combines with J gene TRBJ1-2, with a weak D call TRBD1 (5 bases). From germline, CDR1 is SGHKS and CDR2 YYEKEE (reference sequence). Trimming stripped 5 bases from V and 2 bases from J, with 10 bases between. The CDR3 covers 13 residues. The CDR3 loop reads CASSPDRNYGYTF. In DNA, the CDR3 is TGTGCCAGCAGTCCTGACAGAAACTATGGCTACACCTTC.

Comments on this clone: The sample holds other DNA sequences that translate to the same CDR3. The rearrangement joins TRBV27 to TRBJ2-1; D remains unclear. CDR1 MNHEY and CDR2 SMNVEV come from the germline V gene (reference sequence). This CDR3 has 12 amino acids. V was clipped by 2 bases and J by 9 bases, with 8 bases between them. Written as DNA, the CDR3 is TGTGCCAGCAGTTTAGGTGTGGGTGAGCAGTTCTTC. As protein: CASSLGVGEQFF.

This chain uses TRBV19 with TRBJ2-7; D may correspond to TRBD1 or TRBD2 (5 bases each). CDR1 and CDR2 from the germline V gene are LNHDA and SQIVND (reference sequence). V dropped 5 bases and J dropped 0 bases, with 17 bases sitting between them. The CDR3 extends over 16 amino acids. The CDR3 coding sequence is TGTGCCAGTAGTTCCCTCCCCGGGGCCAGCTCCTACGAGCAGTACTTC. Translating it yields CASSSLPGASSYEQYF.

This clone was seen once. In DNA, the CDR3 is TGTGCCACCAGCAGCCGACTAGCGGGAGGAGCAGATACGCAGTATTTT. Translation gives CATSSRLAGGADTQYF. The rearrangement uses TRBV15 and TRBJ2-3; TRBD2 matches 13 bases. The J segment lost 4 bases and the V segment lost 3 bases, leaving 4 bases of the junction unmatched. CDR1 is LNHNV and CDR2 is YYDKDF in the germline V gene (reference sequence). This CDR3 is built from 16 residues.

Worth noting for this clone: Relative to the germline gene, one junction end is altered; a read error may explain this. The CDR3 DNA sequence: TGTGCCAGCAGTTACTCGAGACGGTTGAACACTAAAGCTTTCTTT. The encoded protein is CASSYSRRLNTKAFF. The V call is TRBV6-5, the J call TRBJ1-1; D is unclear. The CDR3 sequence is 15 residues long. CDR1 and CDR2 (germline): MNHEY, SVGAGI.

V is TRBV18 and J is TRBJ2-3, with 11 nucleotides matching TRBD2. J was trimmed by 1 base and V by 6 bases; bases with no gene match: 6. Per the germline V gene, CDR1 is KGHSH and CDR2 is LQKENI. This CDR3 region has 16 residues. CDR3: CASSPTSGARTDTQYF. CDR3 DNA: TGTGCCAGCTCCCCGACTAGCGGGGCGCGCACAGATACGCAGTATTTT.

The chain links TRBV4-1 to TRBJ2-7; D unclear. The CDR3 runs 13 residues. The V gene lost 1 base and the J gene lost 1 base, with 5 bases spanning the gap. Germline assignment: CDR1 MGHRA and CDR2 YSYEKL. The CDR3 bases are TGCGCCAGCAGCCAAGGGAAGTCCTACGAGCAGTACTTC. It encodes CASSQGKSYEQYF.

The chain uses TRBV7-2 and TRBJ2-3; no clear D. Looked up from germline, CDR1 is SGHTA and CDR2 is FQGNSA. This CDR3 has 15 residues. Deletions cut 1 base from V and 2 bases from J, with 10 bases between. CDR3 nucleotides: TGTGCCAGCAGCTTAGTTGGTAGTTACACAGATACGCAGTATTTT. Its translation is CASSLVGSYTDTQYF.

The CDR3 DNA reads as TGTGCCAGCAGTTTATATGTGACAGGGACGAGGGTGAATTCACCCCTCCACTTT. It yields the protein CASSLYVTGTRVNSPLHF. The rearrangement uses TRBV27 and TRBJ1-6, with 7 bases fitting TRBD1. Per the germline V gene, CDR1 is MNHEY and CDR2 is SMNVEV (reference sequence). J lost 7 bases, V lost 1 base, and 13 bases had no gene match. This CDR3 region has 18 residues.

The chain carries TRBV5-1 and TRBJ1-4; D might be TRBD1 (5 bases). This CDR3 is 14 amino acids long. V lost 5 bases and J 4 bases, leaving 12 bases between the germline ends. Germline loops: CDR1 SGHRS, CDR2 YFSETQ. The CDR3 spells CASSRTGDNEKLFF. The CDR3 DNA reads TGCGCCAGCAGTCGAACAGGTGATAATGAAAAACTGTTTTTT.